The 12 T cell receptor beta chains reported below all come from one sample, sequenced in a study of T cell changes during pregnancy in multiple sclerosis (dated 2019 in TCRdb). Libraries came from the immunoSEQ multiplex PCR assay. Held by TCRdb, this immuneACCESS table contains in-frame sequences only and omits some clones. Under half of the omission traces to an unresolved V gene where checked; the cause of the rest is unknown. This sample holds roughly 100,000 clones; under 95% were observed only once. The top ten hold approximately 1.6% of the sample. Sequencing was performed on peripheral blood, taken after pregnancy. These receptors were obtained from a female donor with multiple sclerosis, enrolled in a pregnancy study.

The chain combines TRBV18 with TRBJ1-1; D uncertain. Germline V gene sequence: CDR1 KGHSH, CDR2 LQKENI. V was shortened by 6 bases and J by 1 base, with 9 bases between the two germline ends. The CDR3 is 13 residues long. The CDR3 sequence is CASSLKPNTEAFF. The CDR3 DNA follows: TGTGCCAGCTCCCTAAAGCCGAACACTGAAGCTTTCTTT.

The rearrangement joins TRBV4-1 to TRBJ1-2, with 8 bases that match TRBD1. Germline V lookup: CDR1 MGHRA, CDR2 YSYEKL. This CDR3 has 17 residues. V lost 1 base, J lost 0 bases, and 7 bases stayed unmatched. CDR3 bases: TGCGCCAGCAGCCAAGGTGGCAGGGGGCGAGCTAACTATGGCTACACCTTC. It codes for CASSQGGRGRANYGYTF.

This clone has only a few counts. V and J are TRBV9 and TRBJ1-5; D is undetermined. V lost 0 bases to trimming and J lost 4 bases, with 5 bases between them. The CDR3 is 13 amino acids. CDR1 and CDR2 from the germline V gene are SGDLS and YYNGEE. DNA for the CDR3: TGTGCCAGCAGCGTAGGTTCTAATCAGCCCCAGCATTTT. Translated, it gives CASSVGSNQPQHF. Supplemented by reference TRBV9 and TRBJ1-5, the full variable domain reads DSGVTQTPKHLITATGQRVTLRCSPRSGDLSVYWYQQSLDQGLQFLIQYYNGEERAKGNILERFSAQQFPDLHSELNLSSLELGDSALYFCASSVGSNQPQHFGDGTRLSIL.

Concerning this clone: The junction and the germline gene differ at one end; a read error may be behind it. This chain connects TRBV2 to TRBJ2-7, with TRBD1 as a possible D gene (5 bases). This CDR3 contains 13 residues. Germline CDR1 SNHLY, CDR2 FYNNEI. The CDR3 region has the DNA TGTGCCAGCAGTGAAATTTCCAGGGCCCATTCGATCTTC. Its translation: CASSEISRAHSIF.

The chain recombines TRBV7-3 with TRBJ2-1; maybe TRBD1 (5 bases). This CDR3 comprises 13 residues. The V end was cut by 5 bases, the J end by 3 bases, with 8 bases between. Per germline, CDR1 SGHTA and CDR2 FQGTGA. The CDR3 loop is CASSKTVYNEQFF. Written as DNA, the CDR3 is TGTGCCAGCAGCAAGACAGTCTACAATGAGCAGTTCTTC.

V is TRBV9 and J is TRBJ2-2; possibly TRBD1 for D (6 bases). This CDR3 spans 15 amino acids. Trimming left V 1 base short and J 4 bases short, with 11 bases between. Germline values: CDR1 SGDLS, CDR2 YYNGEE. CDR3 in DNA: TGTGCCAGCAGCGTACATGACAGGAGCACCGGGGAGCTGTTTTTT. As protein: CASSVHDRSTGELFF.

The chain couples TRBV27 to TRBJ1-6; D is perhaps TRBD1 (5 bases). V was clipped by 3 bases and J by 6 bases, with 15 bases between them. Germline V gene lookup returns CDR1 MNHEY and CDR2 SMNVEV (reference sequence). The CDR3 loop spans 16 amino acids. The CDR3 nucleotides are TGTGCCAGCAGTTTGGTCCGTCGACAGACTAATTCACCCCTCCACTTT. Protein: CASSLVRRQTNSPLHF.

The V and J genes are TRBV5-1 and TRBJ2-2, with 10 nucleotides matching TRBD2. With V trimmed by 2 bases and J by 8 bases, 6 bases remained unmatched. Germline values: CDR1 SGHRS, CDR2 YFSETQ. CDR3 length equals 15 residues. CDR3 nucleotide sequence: TGCGCCAGCAGCTTCACTAGCGGGACGTCTGGGGAGCTGTTTTTT. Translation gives CASSFTSGTSGELFF.

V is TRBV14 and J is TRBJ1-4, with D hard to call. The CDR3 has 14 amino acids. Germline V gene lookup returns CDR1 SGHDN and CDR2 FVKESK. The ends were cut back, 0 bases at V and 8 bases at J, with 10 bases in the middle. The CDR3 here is CASSQDDGREKLFF. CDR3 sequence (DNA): TGTGCCAGCAGCCAAGATGACGGGAGAGAAAAACTGTTTTTT.

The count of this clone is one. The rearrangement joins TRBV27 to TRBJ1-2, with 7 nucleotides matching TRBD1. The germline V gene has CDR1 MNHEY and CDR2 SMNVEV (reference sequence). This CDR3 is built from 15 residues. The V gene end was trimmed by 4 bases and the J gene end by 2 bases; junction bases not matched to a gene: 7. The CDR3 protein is CASSSRQGPNYGYTF. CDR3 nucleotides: TGTGCCAGCAGTTCCCGACAGGGTCCCAACTATGGCTACACCTTC.

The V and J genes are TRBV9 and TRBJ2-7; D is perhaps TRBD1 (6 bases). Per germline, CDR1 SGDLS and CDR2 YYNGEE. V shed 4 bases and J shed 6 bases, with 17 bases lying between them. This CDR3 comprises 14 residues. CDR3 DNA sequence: TGTGCCAGCAGCCCGCAGGGGAGAGCGAGCGAGCAGTACTTC. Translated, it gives CASSPQGRASEQYF.

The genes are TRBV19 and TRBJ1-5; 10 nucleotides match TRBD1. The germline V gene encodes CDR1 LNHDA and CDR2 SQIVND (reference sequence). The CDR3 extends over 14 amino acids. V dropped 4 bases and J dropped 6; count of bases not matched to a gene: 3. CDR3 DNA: TGTGCCAGTAGTAGTGACAGGGGGCCTCAGCCCCAGCATTTT. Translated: CASSSDRGPQPQHF.